This is a list of T cell receptor beta chains from one sample in a study of shared T cell receptors in the human thymus. Method: immunoSEQ multiplex PCR; TCRdb's copy keeps in-frame clones and lacks some. The sample holds hundreds of thousands of clones, more than 75% seen once. This sample was also put to use in a study of human thymus T cells.

Specimen: thymocytes. The receptor source for this set is a boy under two years old with a congenital heart defect. The CDR3 runs from the conserved cysteine through the conserved F or W.

V gene,J gene,CDR3 protein
TRBV11-3,TRBJ1-2,CAAEREDYGYTF
TRBV4-3,TRBJ2-1,CASSHRRRERGLLFF
TRBV28,TRBJ2-7,CASSPPPTRGPYEQYF
TRBV5-1,TRBJ2-7,CASSSGQGYEQYF
TRBV7-2,TRBJ2-1,CASSKGASGIREQFF
TRBV11-2,TRBJ2-1,CASSFQGSGADNEQFF
TRBV9,TRBJ2-7,CASSVGLAAPKQYF
TRBV11-3,TRBJ2-7,CASSFSPSGRSYGGYEQYF
TRBV13,TRBJ2-7,CASSSGLAGDDDYEQYF
TRBV6-1,TRBJ2-3,CASSDWEGSDTQYF
TRBV28,TRBJ2-7,CASSGLVDRGAGSSYEQYF
TRBV4-1,TRBJ2-3,CASSPFRTEAPDTQYF
TRBV4-2,TRBJ2-3,CASSQGPGLAGADTQYF
TRBV4-1,TRBJ2-1,CASSQEKGEGFREYNEQFF
TRBV7-9,TRBJ2-3,CASSFNPGLAGGTDTQYF
TRBV6-1,TRBJ1-1,CASSETGPLNTEAFF
TRBV4-3,TRBJ2-7,CASSQDKAGALRNEQYF
TRBV2,TRBJ2-1,CASRHLLREYNEQFF
TRBV4-3,TRBJ1-5,CASSQFRAQPQHF
TRBV10-3,TRBJ2-2,CAISDRGDFNTGELFF
TRBV7-8,TRBJ2-7,CASSPTGSRSYEQYF
TRBV30,TRBJ2-2,CAWSVFGRGSTGELFF
TRBV30,TRBJ2-3,CAGGGAGGDTQYF
TRBV16,TRBJ1-4,CASSQPGQGGEKLFF
TRBV6-5,TRBJ2-2,CASRPYLLMVGELFF
TRBV6-1,TRBJ1-3,CASTSRGTSGNTIYF
TRBV4-3,TRBJ2-1,CASSQAGLAGGPGEQFF
TRBV4-2,TRBJ2-3,CASSPRSSGRKDTQYF
TRBV7-9,TRBJ2-7,CASSLSAGTGLYEQYF
TRBV29-1,TRBJ2-5,CSQRTGGETQYF
TRBV4-1,TRBJ2-1,CASSLRERNEQFF
TRBV4-2,TRBJ2-5,CASSRRAGGARETQYF
TRBV20-1,TRBJ2-7,CSARDFDEQYF
TRBV5-1,TRBJ2-1,CASSLKLAGGINEQFF
TRBV6-1,TRBJ1-3,CASSEDASDWQTDTIYF
TRBV7-2,TRBJ2-4,CASSFGLAGVGEKNIQYF
TRBV5-1,TRBJ2-2,CASSLARQGFGELFF